This TCR beta chain appears in the sequencing data of a study of T cell responses to AZD1222 COVID-19 vaccine. With V trimmed by 5 bases and J by 6 bases, 15 bases remained unmatched. This CDR3 comprises 16 residues. Germline-derived CDR1 and CDR2 are MDHEN and SYDVKM. Assay: immunoSEQ multiplex PCR; the TCRdb copy retains only in-frame clones and omits some. The profile covers 100,000 to 150,000 clones, with around 90% appearing a single time and about 1.9% taken by the ten largest. V is TRBV28 and J is TRBJ1-2; TRBD1 agrees at 7 bases. The sample here was peripheral blood, taken 28 days after the second AZD1222 dose. This sequence originates from an adult who received the AZD1222 COVID-19 vaccine. As DNA, the CDR3 is TGTGCCAGCAGTACTCAACAGGGGCGGTGGAAGGATGGCTACACCTTC. This codes for CASSTQQGRWKDGYTF.